The present T cell receptor (beta chain) was sequenced within a study of T cells after yellow fever vaccination. The study's findings and limits: A large majority of primary-vaccination clones showed up again after the booster (96% CD4, 85% to 90% CD8). The presence of abundant clonotypes contaminating from the bulk population was possible in FACS-sorted repertoires.

Universal primer sites and UMIs were introduced during 5'RACE template-switching synthesis of TCR cDNA. TCRdb re-called the 5' RACE reads with MiXCR, one entry per CDR3 protein. This repertoire shows 300,000 to 350,000 distinct CDR3 sequences, approximately 4% found once; its top ten account for 24%. There are a few counts of this clonotype. Its antigen remains unidentified. The length of the CDR3 is 14 residues. Looked up from germline, CDR1 is SGHTA and CDR2 is FQGNSA. V was shortened by 5 bases and J by 4 bases, with 14 bases between the two germline ends. The J gene is TRBJ2-5, the V gene TRBV7-2, with D perhaps matching TRBD2 (5 bases). Source: PBMCs, taken 5 days after the yellow fever booster vaccination. The clonotype comes from a man between 18 and 35 years old who received the YFV17D yellow fever vaccine. The CDR3 DNA reads TGTGCCAGCAGCCCCCGGGATGGGTCAGAGACCCAGTACTTC. Translated: CASSPRDGSETQYF.